The 10 T cell receptor beta chains below come from one sample, sequenced in a study of T cells after yellow fever vaccination. Each CDR3 protein gets one entry after TCRdb re-called the 5' RACE reads with MiXCR. This table holds 250,000 to 400,000 distinct CDR3 sequences, approximately 4.3% found once. Sequenced here: PBMCs, sampled 15 days after the yellow fever booster vaccination. The receptors were gathered from a young man who received the YFV17D yellow fever vaccine.

This sequence joins TRBV29-1 and TRBJ1-4; D remains unclear. V was shortened by 0 bases and J by 5 bases, with 7 bases between the two germline ends. Germline CDR1 reads SQVTM; CDR2 reads ANQGSEA. The CDR3 runs 13 residues. The CDR3 spells CSVEEQQNEKLFF. The CDR3 DNA reads as TGCAGCGTTGAAGAACAGCAAAATGAAAAACTGTTTTTT.

This clonotype showed up many times. This chain links TRBV7-2 with TRBJ2-1; 8 nucleotides match TRBD2. V dropped 4 bases and J dropped 7; count of bases not matched to a gene: 6. The CDR3 is 14 amino acids. Per germline, CDR1 SGHTA and CDR2 FQGNSA. The CDR3 loop is CASSSRGGWNEQFF. CDR3 bases: TGTGCCAGCAGCTCTCGGGGGGGTTGGAATGAGCAGTTCTTC.

This clonotype was found a few times. The V and J genes are TRBV6-5 and TRBJ1-6; possible D gene TRBD1, 6 bases. V was pared by 0 bases and J by 9 bases, with 15 bases between. The CDR3 is 16 amino acids. Looked up from germline, CDR1 is MNHEY and CDR2 is SVGAGI. The CDR3 DNA follows: TGTGCCAGCAGTTACTCGACCAGGGGAGGTTTTTCACCCCTCCACTTT. It translates to CASSYSTRGGFSPLHF.

A remark on this clonotype: This clone may be a read error of a much larger clone one base away. The rearrangement uses TRBV7-2 and TRBJ2-7; maybe TRBD1 (5 bases). V lost 5 bases and J 6 bases, leaving 23 bases between the germline ends. The CDR3 length is 16 residues. Germline V gene lookup returns CDR1 SGHTA and CDR2 FQGNSA. CDR3 residues: CASSPQADSPIVEQYF. Here the CDR3 DNA reads TGTGCCAGCAGCCCGCAAGCCGACAGTCCTATTGTCGAGCAGTACTTC.

The sample holds a few counts of this clonotype. The CDR3 does not close with the conserved phenylalanine or tryptophan, likely indicating a read error. The CDR3 loop reads CASSHGGSDQPQHS. The DNA for the CDR3 is TGTGCCAGCAGCCATGGGGGTTCGGATCAGCCCCAGCATTCT. The gene calls are TRBV27 and TRBJ1-5; D perhaps matches TRBD1 (5 bases). CDR3 length equals 14 residues. The ends were cut back, 6 bases at V and 5 bases at J, with 14 bases in the middle. CDR1 is MNHEY, CDR2 SMNVEV, per germline (reference sequence).

V and J are TRBV18 and TRBJ1-2; D uncertain. The CDR3 runs 13 residues. Germline CDR1 reads KGHSH; CDR2 reads LQKENI. Trimming shortened V by 4 bases and J by 4 bases, and 10 bases separated the two germline ends. This CDR3 reads CASSLQRPYGYTF. The CDR3 DNA reads TGTGCCAGCTCACTGCAGAGACCCTATGGCTACACCTTC. Full variable domain (rest looked up from reference TRBV18 and TRBJ1-2): NAGVMQNPRHLVRRRGQEARLRCSPMKGHSHVYWYRQLPEEGLKFMVYLQKENIIDESGMPKERFSAEFPKEGPSILRIQQVVRGDSAAYFCASSLQRPYGYTFGSGTRLTVV.

This clonotype has only a few counts. The chain uses TRBV7-9 and TRBJ2-6, with 10 bases aligning to TRBD1. With V trimmed by 6 bases and J by 2 bases, 13 bases remained unmatched. This CDR3 has 19 amino acids. Looked up from germline, CDR1 is SEHNR and CDR2 is FQNEAQ (reference sequence). CDR3 amino acids: CASRQGGTGVVPGANVLTF. The CDR3 DNA reads TGTGCCAGCAGACAAGGCGGGACAGGGGTTGTCCCTGGGGCCAACGTCCTGACTTTC.

This clonotype was observed a few times. The chain recombines TRBV5-6 with TRBJ2-2; tentatively, D is TRBD1 (6 bases). Trimming pared 5 bases from V and 2 bases from J, leaving 16 bases between. This CDR3 contains 16 residues. CDR1 and CDR2 from the germline V gene are SGHDT and YYEEEE. CDR3 bases: TGTGCCAGCAGTTTCCAGGGGTACCTAAACACCGGGGAGCTGTTTTTT. It specifies CASSFQGYLNTGELFF.

This clonotype was seen ten or more times. The chain carries TRBV7-9 and TRBJ1-1; 7 bases agree with TRBD1. After removal of 9 bases from V and 1 base from J, the junction contained 5 bases not matched to a gene. The CDR3 runs 13 residues. The V gene's germline CDR1 is SEHNR and CDR2 FQNEAQ (reference sequence). CDR3 residues: CASDRDGNTEAFF. CDR3 nucleotides: TGTGCCAGTGACAGGGATGGGAACACTGAAGCTTTCTTT.

This clonotype was detected many times. The chain uses TRBV5-1 and TRBJ2-7; maybe TRBD2 (6 bases). The CDR3 extends over 13 amino acids. Germline V gene sequence: CDR1 SGHRS, CDR2 YFSETQ. V was shortened by 4 bases and J by 6 bases, with 14 bases between the two germline ends. The CDR3 bases are TGCGCCAGCAGCATCGGGGGTGGTGGCGAGCAGTACTTC. The encoded protein is CASSIGGGGEQYF.